This TCR beta chain derives from a study of T-cell reconstitution after alpha-beta-depleted transplantation in children. Researchers prepared the TCRbeta library using unique molecular identifiers, the study reports. TCRdb re-derived calls from the PCR reads in MiXCR, one entry per CDR3 protein. Among about 210,000 distinct CDR3 sequences listed, roughly 18% were seen once. Study outcomes and limitations: Where some patients showed high TCRbeta diversity at day 60, it came from recipient T cells and thymic progenitors that had survived. Alpha-beta T cells about two months after transplant reportedly derived from several hundred expanded graft clones. Newly produced T cells mostly accounted for T-cell counts and diversity one year post-transplant.

Comments on this clonotype: The antigen is not known. A much larger clone lies one base from this, so it may be a read error.

The CDR3 runs to 13 residues. Germline CDR1 is KGHSH and CDR2 is LQKENI. V lost 5 bases and J 6 bases, leaving 13 bases between the germline ends. The source of this sequence is a male patient aged 2-15 years who had a stem cell transplant for acute lymphoblastic leukemia, so the T cells may come from the graft donor. The material was PBMCs, mostly from graft donor cells, obtained 360 days after TCRalphabeta/CD19-depleted stem cell transplant. V usage is TRBV18 and J usage is TRBJ1-1; no clear D. The CDR3 nucleotides read TGTGCCAGCTCAGAGCACAGCGGCGCTGAAGCTTTCTTT. Its translation is CASSEHSGAEAFF.